A selection of T cell receptor beta chains follows, all from one sample in a study of T-cell memory formation after mild COVID-19. TCRdb fed the 5' RACE reads into MiXCR, producing one record per CDR3 protein. This table holds tens of thousands of distinct CDR3 sequences, about 15% found once. The material sequenced was PBMCs or a T cell subset sorted from them (not recorded which). The receptor source for this set is an adult woman who had mild COVID-19 (a few samples of this study predate the infection). Cell type and time point are not known. Both conserved end residues are part of each CDR3. The D gene is left open where the match is weak. Where a row states a size, it is once, few, many or the class of an expanded clone; other rows omit it.

d_call: NA
clone_size: many
v_call: TRBV12-3/TRBV12-4
j_call: TRBJ2-1
cdr3_aa: CASSFGNEQFF
cdr3_nt: TGTGCCAGCAGTTTTGGCAATGAGCAGTTCTTC

d_call: NA
clone_size: few
v_call: TRBV27
j_call: TRBJ2-7
cdr3_aa: CASSFGQRYEQYF
cdr3_nt: TGTGCCAGCAGTTTCGGACAGCGCTACGAGCAGTACTTC

d_call: NA
clone_size: NA
v_call: TRBV6-6
j_call: TRBJ2-1
cdr3_aa: CASSNRGPLDNEQFF
cdr3_nt: TGTGCCAGCAGTAACAGAGGGCCGTTGGACAATGAGCAGTTCTTC

d_call: NA
clone_size: many
v_call: TRBV5-1
j_call: TRBJ2-2
cdr3_aa: CASSLVPSGHNTGELFF
cdr3_nt: TGCGCCAGCAGCTTGGTTCCCAGCGGGCACAACACCGGGGAGCTGTTTTTT

d_call: NA
clone_size: NA
v_call: TRBV7-9
j_call: TRBJ2-1
cdr3_aa: CASSFRLASSPDEQFF
cdr3_nt: TGTGCCAGCAGCTTTCGTCTAGCGAGTTCCCCCGATGAGCAGTTCTTC

d_call: TRBD2
clone_size: NA
v_call: TRBV5-5
j_call: TRBJ2-1
cdr3_aa: CASSLALAGLNEQFF
cdr3_nt: TGTGCCAGCAGCTTGGCGCTAGCGGGACTCAATGAGCAGTTCTTC

d_call: TRBD2
clone_size: NA
v_call: TRBV9
j_call: TRBJ2-1
cdr3_aa: CASSVDSAGLLGNEQFF
cdr3_nt: TGTGCCAGCAGCGTAGATTCAGCGGGACTCCTTGGCAATGAGCAGTTCTTC

d_call: NA
clone_size: few
v_call: TRBV5-1
j_call: TRBJ2-1
cdr3_aa: CASRGGNAYNEQFF
cdr3_nt: TGCGCCAGCAGGGGGGGAAACGCCTACAATGAGCAGTTCTTC

d_call: NA
clone_size: few
v_call: TRBV7-9
j_call: TRBJ2-7
cdr3_aa: CASSLSAGQLYEQYF
cdr3_nt: TGTGCCAGCAGCTTAAGCGCCGGACAGCTCTACGAGCAGTACTTC

d_call: TRBD2
clone_size: few
v_call: TRBV19
j_call: TRBJ2-1
cdr3_aa: CASTPLAGGIYNEQFF
cdr3_nt: TGTGCCAGTACCCCTCTAGCGGGAGGGATCTACAATGAGCAGTTCTTC

d_call: NA
clone_size: NA
v_call: TRBV27
j_call: TRBJ2-2
cdr3_aa: CASNPLGQNTGELFF
cdr3_nt: TGTGCCAGCAACCCCCTTGGGCAGAACACCGGGGAGCTGTTTTTT

d_call: NA
clone_size: NA
v_call: TRBV12-3/TRBV12-4
j_call: TRBJ2-5
cdr3_aa: CASSPSALQYQETQYF
cdr3_nt: TGTGCCAGCAGCCCGTCGGCCTTACAGTACCAAGAGACCCAGTACTTC

d_call: TRBD1
clone_size: NA
v_call: TRBV6-4
j_call: TRBJ2-1
cdr3_aa: CASSEGTGGNNEQFF
cdr3_nt: TGTGCCAGCAGTGAAGGGACAGGGGGCAACAATGAGCAGTTCTTC

d_call: TRBD1
clone_size: few
v_call: TRBV7-6
j_call: TRBJ1-2
cdr3_aa: CASSLHAGTGDYGYTF
cdr3_nt: TGTGCCAGCAGCTTACACGCCGGGACAGGGGATTATGGCTACACCTTC

d_call: TRBD1
clone_size: NA
v_call: TRBV5-4
j_call: TRBJ2-3
cdr3_aa: CASSLWTGGTDTQYF
cdr3_nt: TGTGCCAGCAGCTTGTGGACAGGGGGCACAGATACGCAGTATTTT

d_call: NA
clone_size: few
v_call: TRBV7-3
j_call: TRBJ1-1
cdr3_aa: CASSPDSENTEAFF
cdr3_nt: TGTGCCAGCAGCCCGGACAGTGAGAACACTGAAGCTTTCTTT

d_call: NA
clone_size: NA
v_call: TRBV7-9
j_call: TRBJ2-5
cdr3_aa: CASSLVDGVEETQYF
cdr3_nt: TGTGCCAGCAGCTTAGTTGACGGAGTCGAGGAGACCCAGTACTTC

d_call: TRBD1
clone_size: few
v_call: TRBV27
j_call: TRBJ2-7
cdr3_aa: CASRTQGYEQYF
cdr3_nt: TGTGCCAGCAGAACACAGGGGTACGAGCAGTACTTC

d_call: NA
clone_size: NA
v_call: TRBV7-9
j_call: TRBJ2-7
cdr3_aa: CATQDLPSYEQYF
cdr3_nt: TGTGCCACCCAGGACCTTCCCTCCTACGAGCAGTACTTC

d_call: NA
clone_size: few
v_call: TRBV6-5
j_call: TRBJ2-5
cdr3_aa: CASSSPRTETQYF
cdr3_nt: TGTGCCAGCAGTTCGCCGAGGACGGAGACCCAGTACTTC

d_call: NA
clone_size: NA
v_call: TRBV6-6
j_call: TRBJ2-1
cdr3_aa: CASSYPGVPSNEQFF
cdr3_nt: TGTGCCAGCAGTTACCCAGGGGTTCCCTCCAATGAGCAGTTCTTC

d_call: TRBD2
clone_size: NA
v_call: TRBV12-3/TRBV12-4
j_call: TRBJ2-3
cdr3_aa: CASSLARIAGEEDTQYF
cdr3_nt: TGTGCCAGCAGTTTAGCGCGGATAGCGGGAGAAGAAGATACGCAGTATTTT

d_call: NA
clone_size: few
v_call: TRBV24-1
j_call: TRBJ2-3
cdr3_aa: CATSDPVNRGAGDTQYF
cdr3_nt: TGTGCCACCAGTGATCCCGTAAACAGGGGAGCGGGGGATACGCAGTATTTT

d_call: NA
clone_size: few
v_call: TRBV9
j_call: TRBJ2-7
cdr3_aa: CASSPSGGAAYEQYF
cdr3_nt: TGTGCCAGCAGCCCGAGTGGGGGGGCCGCCTACGAGCAGTACTTC

d_call: NA
clone_size: NA
v_call: TRBV24-1
j_call: TRBJ2-5
cdr3_aa: CATSDLTAETQYF
cdr3_nt: TGTGCCACCAGTGATTTAACGGCGGAGACCCAGTACTTC

d_call: TRBD1
clone_size: few
v_call: TRBV12-3/TRBV12-4
j_call: TRBJ1-1
cdr3_aa: CASGDRGGTEAFF
cdr3_nt: TGTGCCAGCGGAGACAGGGGAGGTACTGAAGCTTTCTTT

d_call: TRBD2
clone_size: NA
v_call: TRBV7-2
j_call: TRBJ2-7
cdr3_aa: CASSPGGVAGSYEQYF
cdr3_nt: TGTGCCAGCAGCCCCGGAGGAGTAGCGGGGTCCTACGAGCAGTACTTC

d_call: TRBD2
clone_size: few
v_call: TRBV9
j_call: TRBJ2-7
cdr3_aa: CASSPFTSGGTYEQYF
cdr3_nt: TGTGCCAGCAGCCCTTTTACTAGCGGGGGAACCTACGAGCAGTACTTC

d_call: NA
clone_size: NA
v_call: TRBV24-1
j_call: TRBJ2-5
cdr3_aa: CATSPPGDAETQYF
cdr3_nt: TGTGCCACCAGTCCGCCGGGAGATGCAGAGACCCAGTACTTC

d_call: NA
clone_size: NA
v_call: TRBV6-2/TRBV6-3
j_call: TRBJ1-1
cdr3_aa: CASLRWAGENTEAFF
cdr3_nt: TGTGCCAGCTTAAGATGGGCAGGGGAAAACACTGAAGCTTTCTTT

d_call: NA
clone_size: few
v_call: TRBV20-1
j_call: TRBJ2-5
cdr3_aa: CSARDPAESGETQYF
cdr3_nt: TGCAGTGCTAGAGATCCCGCCGAATCGGGGGAGACCCAGTACTTC

d_call: TRBD2
clone_size: few
v_call: TRBV15
j_call: TRBJ2-1
cdr3_aa: CATSRNSGSGNEQFF
cdr3_nt: TGTGCCACCAGCAGGAATAGCGGGAGCGGCAATGAGCAGTTCTTC

d_call: TRBD2
clone_size: few
v_call: TRBV30
j_call: TRBJ2-1
cdr3_aa: CAWRKREAAYNEQFF
cdr3_nt: TGTGCCTGGAGGAAGCGGGAGGCAGCCTACAATGAGCAGTTCTTC

d_call: NA
clone_size: few
v_call: TRBV4-1
j_call: TRBJ2-7
cdr3_aa: CASSQEARVLDEQYF
cdr3_nt: TGCGCCAGCAGCCAAGAGGCCAGGGTCCTCGACGAGCAGTACTTC

d_call: NA
clone_size: many
v_call: TRBV6-5
j_call: TRBJ2-7
cdr3_aa: CASSPMGDEQYF
cdr3_nt: TGTGCCAGCAGTCCAATGGGGGACGAGCAGTACTTC

d_call: TRBD2
clone_size: few
v_call: TRBV12-3/TRBV12-4
j_call: TRBJ2-7
cdr3_aa: CASSLLGLADYEQYF
cdr3_nt: TGTGCCAGCAGTCTACTGGGACTAGCGGACTACGAGCAGTACTTC

d_call: NA
clone_size: few
v_call: TRBV20-1
j_call: TRBJ2-7
cdr3_aa: CSARDGIGSATYEQYF
cdr3_nt: TGCAGTGCTAGAGATGGGATCGGTAGCGCTACCTACGAGCAGTACTTC

d_call: NA
clone_size: NA
v_call: TRBV6-5
j_call: TRBJ2-1
cdr3_aa: CASTPNQGSYNEQFF
cdr3_nt: TGTGCCAGCACACCGAACCAAGGCTCCTACAATGAGCAGTTCTTC

d_call: TRBD1
clone_size: NA
v_call: TRBV20-1
j_call: TRBJ1-5
cdr3_aa: CSARNLQGGNQPQHF
cdr3_nt: TGCAGTGCTAGAAACTTACAGGGGGGCAATCAGCCCCAGCATTTT

d_call: NA
clone_size: NA
v_call: TRBV7-9
j_call: TRBJ2-7
cdr3_aa: CASSWTVSSYEQYF
cdr3_nt: TGTGCCAGCAGCTGGACAGTCAGCTCCTACGAGCAGTACTTC

d_call: NA
clone_size: few
v_call: TRBV12-3/TRBV12-4
j_call: TRBJ2-1
cdr3_aa: CASSPGGSRADEQFF
cdr3_nt: TGTGCCAGCAGTCCAGGCGGTAGCAGGGCTGATGAGCAGTTCTTC

d_call: NA
clone_size: NA
v_call: TRBV12-5
j_call: TRBJ1-1
cdr3_aa: CASGWGRALTEAFF
cdr3_nt: TGTGCTAGTGGTTGGGGCAGGGCGTTGACTGAAGCTTTCTTT

d_call: TRBD1
clone_size: NA
v_call: TRBV13
j_call: TRBJ1-2
cdr3_aa: CASSVGQGPIYGYTF
cdr3_nt: TGTGCCAGCAGCGTAGGACAGGGACCGATCTATGGCTACACCTTC

d_call: TRBD2
clone_size: NA
v_call: TRBV7-3
j_call: TRBJ2-1
cdr3_aa: CASSLVLASYNEQFF
cdr3_nt: TGTGCCAGCAGCTTAGTACTAGCGAGTTACAATGAGCAGTTCTTC

d_call: TRBD1
clone_size: medium-sized
v_call: TRBV7-8
j_call: TRBJ2-7
cdr3_aa: CASSYLTGTSYEQYF
cdr3_nt: TGTGCCAGCAGCTATTTGACAGGGACATCCTACGAGCAGTACTTC

d_call: TRBD2
clone_size: NA
v_call: TRBV4-2
j_call: TRBJ2-3
cdr3_aa: CASSYSGRRSTDTQYF
cdr3_nt: TGTGCCAGCAGCTATAGCGGGCGAAGAAGCACAGATACGCAGTATTTT

d_call: TRBD1
clone_size: few
v_call: TRBV5-6
j_call: TRBJ2-7
cdr3_aa: CASSHRGRKYEQYF
cdr3_nt: TGTGCCAGCAGCCACAGGGGGCGAAAGTACGAGCAGTACTTC

d_call: NA
clone_size: few
v_call: TRBV4-3
j_call: TRBJ2-7
cdr3_aa: CASSQETTTLGSSYEQYF
cdr3_nt: TGCGCCAGCAGCCAAGAGACTACAACTCTTGGGAGCTCCTACGAGCAGTACTTC